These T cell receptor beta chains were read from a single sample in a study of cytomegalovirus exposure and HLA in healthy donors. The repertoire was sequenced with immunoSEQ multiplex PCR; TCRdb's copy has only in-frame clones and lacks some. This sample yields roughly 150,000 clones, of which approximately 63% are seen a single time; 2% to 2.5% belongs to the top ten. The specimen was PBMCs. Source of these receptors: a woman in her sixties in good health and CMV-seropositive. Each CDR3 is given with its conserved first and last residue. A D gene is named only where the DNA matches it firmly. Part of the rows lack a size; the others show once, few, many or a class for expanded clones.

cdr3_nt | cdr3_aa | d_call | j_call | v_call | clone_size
TGTGCCAGCCTAAGGACAGGCCTTGAAGCTTTCTTT | CASLRTGLEAFF | TRBD1 | TRBJ1-1 | TRBV6-1 | few
TGTGCCAGTAGTCCATCAGGGTATGACAGTGAAGCTTTCTTT | CASSPSGYDSEAFF | - | TRBJ1-1 | TRBV19 | -
TGCAGCGTTGGGACTAGGAGAAGGGAGACCCAGTACTTC | CSVGTRRRETQYF | TRBD2 | TRBJ2-5 | TRBV29-1 | -
TGTGCCAGCAGCTTCTCGAGGGGGAAATACGAGCAGTACTTC | CASSFSRGKYEQYF | - | TRBJ2-7 | TRBV5-4 | -
TGCAGCGTTGGCCCGATTCAGGGGGAGAAGTATGGCTACACCTTC | CSVGPIQGEKYGYTF | TRBD1 | TRBJ1-2 | TRBV29-1 | -
TGCGCCAGCAGTGCGGGTTCGAAAGACACTGAAGCTTTCTTT | CASSAGSKDTEAFF | - | TRBJ1-1 | TRBV10-1 | -
TGTGCCAGCAGCTTCGGGGGGTCTAATGAAAAACTGTTTTTT | CASSFGGSNEKLFF | - | TRBJ1-4 | TRBV5-4 | -
TGTGCCAGCAGCTTGGCGGGAGGACGTAGCACAGATACGCAGTATTTT | CASSLAGGRSTDTQYF | TRBD2 | TRBJ2-3 | TRBV11-2 | -
TGTGCCAGCAGAAAGGCTTCGGGGTATGGGGAGACCCAGTACTTC | CASRKASGYGETQYF | - | TRBJ2-5 | TRBV28 | -
TGTGCCAGCAGTGAAGCGCTGTGGGCTTACCATAGCAATCAGCCCCAGCATTTT | CASSEALWAYHSNQPQHF | - | TRBJ1-5 | TRBV2 | many
TGTGCCAGCTCACCAGGCAGTTCCTACGAGCAGTACTTC | CASSPGSSYEQYF | - | TRBJ2-7 | TRBV18 | -
TGTGCCAGCTCACCAGCTCCAGGGAACTCTGGAAACACCATATATTTT | CASSPAPGNSGNTIYF | - | TRBJ1-3 | TRBV18 | -
TGTGCCAGCAGCCGGACTTTTCCCTACGAGCAGTACTTC | CASSRTFPYEQYF | - | TRBJ2-7 | TRBV14 | -
TGTGCCAGCAGCGGAGGGGGAGGGCCGGACGGGGAGCTGTTTTTT | CASSGGGGPDGELFF | - | TRBJ2-2 | TRBV4-2 | -
TGTGCCAGCTCACCACCGGGACTAGCGGTAAGTTCCTACGAGCAGTACTTC | CASSPPGLAVSSYEQYF | TRBD2 | TRBJ2-7 | TRBV18 | many
TGTGCCAGCAGTTACTCGAGACAGGGAGGAGCTTTCTTT | CASSYSRQGGAFF | TRBD1 | TRBJ1-1 | TRBV6-5 | few
TGTGCCAACAATGGACAGGGGTCGGGGACTGAAGCTTTCTTT | CANNGQGSGTEAFF | TRBD1 | TRBJ1-1 | TRBV2 | -
TGTGCCAGCAGCACCGGGGGGTCGTACAATGAGCAGTTCTTC | CASSTGGSYNEQFF | TRBD2 | TRBJ2-1 | TRBV28 | -
TGTGCCAGCACCTTACAGGGGCGATCCTACAATGAGCAGTTCTTC | CASTLQGRSYNEQFF | TRBD1 | TRBJ2-1 | TRBV6-6 | -
TGTGCCAGCAGTTTATCCGACACCAGCTCCTACAATGAGCAGTTCTTC | CASSLSDTSSYNEQFF | - | TRBJ2-1 | TRBV27 | -
TGTGCCAGTAGCCTTAGCGGGAGGGCCGCAGATACGCAGTATTTT | CASSLSGRAADTQYF | TRBD2 | TRBJ2-3 | TRBV19 | few
TGTGCCAGCAGTTCACTCCTTGGGACAGGGGAGAGCACCGGGGAGCTGTTTTTT | CASSSLLGTGESTGELFF | TRBD1 | TRBJ2-2 | TRBV28 | -
TGTGCCAGCTCACCGCTGGCAGGGGACACTGAAGCTTTCTTT | CASSPLAGDTEAFF | - | TRBJ1-1 | TRBV18 | -
TGTGCCAGCAGTGCCTCAGTGTACGAGCAGTACTTC | CASSASVYEQYF | - | TRBJ2-7 | TRBV6-1 | -
TGCGCCAGCAGCACACAGGGGGGAGAGACCCAGTACTTC | CASSTQGGETQYF | TRBD1 | TRBJ2-5 | TRBV5-1 | -
TGTGCCAGCAGAACTGGGACAGGGCGTTTAGCTTTCTTT | CASRTGTGRLAFF | TRBD1 | TRBJ1-1 | TRBV28 | -
TGTGCCAGCAGCAGAACACAGGGGGTCGGCACTGAAGCTTTCTTT | CASSRTQGVGTEAFF | TRBD1 | TRBJ1-1 | TRBV9 | -
TGTGCCAGCACCCCCGGGACAACGAACACCGGGGAGCTGTTTTTT | CASTPGTTNTGELFF | - | TRBJ2-2 | TRBV7-9 | -
TGTGCCAGCAGCCGCGACCGGGTGGGGCGGTACACTGAAGCTTTCTTT | CASSRDRVGRYTEAFF | - | TRBJ1-1 | TRBV14 | -
TGTGCCAGCAGCCGACAGGGGGTAGTAGGGGAGCAGTACTTC | CASSRQGVVGEQYF | TRBD1 | TRBJ2-7 | TRBV5-6 | -
TGCGCCAGCAGCTTGGTCCCGGGGGGAAGTGGTGGCTACACCTTC | CASSLVPGGSGGYTF | - | TRBJ1-2 | TRBV5-1 | few
TGTGCCAGCAGTGGAGGACAGGGGGGCACTGAAGCTTTCTTT | CASSGGQGGTEAFF | TRBD1 | TRBJ1-1 | TRBV6-1 | -
TGTGCCAGCAGCTCGGACAGGGGGGCCGAGCAGTACTTC | CASSSDRGAEQYF | TRBD1 | TRBJ2-7 | TRBV5-6 | -
TGTGCCAGCAGTGCCAGACAGGGTGGAGGGTATGGCTACACCTTC | CASSARQGGGYGYTF | TRBD1 | TRBJ1-2 | TRBV27 | -
TGTGCCAGCAGTGGGGCCGGGACTACTAACACCGGGGAGCTGTTTTTT | CASSGAGTTNTGELFF | TRBD2 | TRBJ2-2 | TRBV2 | few
TGTGCTAGTGGTTTGGTACTTGCACAGGTCTACAATGAGCAGTTCTTC | CASGLVLAQVYNEQFF | - | TRBJ2-1 | TRBV12-5 | once
TGTGCCAGCAGCCGTTGGGGCGGGACGAGAGAGCAGTACTTC | CASSRWGGTREQYF | - | TRBJ2-7 | TRBV5-6 | few
TGTGCCAGTCGTGTGAATCGGGGAGGGGGTCAGCCCCAGCATTTT | CASRVNRGGGQPQHF | - | TRBJ1-5 | TRBV6-6 | -
TGCGCCAGCAGCTCCCTGACAGGGGGCGACTATGGCTACACCTTC | CASSSLTGGDYGYTF | TRBD1 | TRBJ1-2 | TRBV5-1 | -
TGTGCCAGCAGCGCTCAACCACAGGGGGTCCCCCTCCACTTT | CASSAQPQGVPLHF | TRBD1 | TRBJ1-6 | TRBV9 | -
TGTGCCACGTGGGGAGGGGGGAACTATGGCTACACCTTC | CATWGGGNYGYTF | - | TRBJ1-2 | TRBV10-3 | -
TGTGCCAGTAGTATAGATCGGGCTAGCGGGAGGACCTACAATGAGCAGTTCTTC | CASSIDRASGRTYNEQFF | TRBD2 | TRBJ2-1 | TRBV19 | -
TGTGCCTGGAGCCCCCAGGGGTACAATGAGCAGTTCTTC | CAWSPQGYNEQFF | - | TRBJ2-1 | TRBV30 | -
TGTGCCAGCAGCTTGAGGGGATCGGGAGGGGAAGCTTTCTTT | CASSLRGSGGEAFF | - | TRBJ1-1 | TRBV7-9 | -
TGTGCCAGCAGGGGGACAGGGGGAAAGTACGAGCAGTACTTC | CASRGTGGKYEQYF | TRBD1 | TRBJ2-7 | TRBV28 | -
TGTGCCAGCAGCTTGGGGGCAGACACTGAAGCTTTCTTT | CASSLGADTEAFF | - | TRBJ1-1 | TRBV5-4 | -
TGTGCCAGCAGTTCTGGGGGGGAGAACACCGGGGAGCTGTTTTTT | CASSSGGENTGELFF | TRBD2 | TRBJ2-2 | TRBV28 | -
TGTGCCAGCAGCTCCGGACAGGGCGCAACTGACTATGGCTACACCTTC | CASSSGQGATDYGYTF | TRBD1 | TRBJ1-2 | TRBV7-8 | -
TGTGCCAGCAGCACCGGGACAGTGCCGTCTGGGGGCCAGTACTTC | CASSTGTVPSGGQYF | TRBD1 | TRBJ2-5 | TRBV11-2 | -
TGTGCCAGCACCCGCTACGCTGAAGCTTTCTTT | CASTRYAEAFF | - | TRBJ1-1 | TRBV28 | -
TGCGCCAGCAGACCGGGACAGCCGCAAGAGACCCAGTACTTC | CASRPGQPQETQYF | TRBD1 | TRBJ2-5 | TRBV5-1 | -
TGTGCCAGCAGCTTAGAAAGGGGCTCCTACGAGCAGTACTTC | CASSLERGSYEQYF | - | TRBJ2-7 | TRBV7-2 | -
TGCAGCGTTGCCTCATTCCTCGGGAGCTCCTACGAGCAGTACTTC | CSVASFLGSSYEQYF | - | TRBJ2-7 | TRBV29-1 | -
TGTGCCAGCAGTACGGGGGGAGGGCCCTCCTACGAGCAGTACTTC | CASSTGGGPSYEQYF | TRBD2 | TRBJ2-7 | TRBV7-9 | -
TGCGCCAGCAGCTTGGAAGAGGGGAGGGACTATGGCTACACCTTC | CASSLEEGRDYGYTF | - | TRBJ1-2 | TRBV5-1 | few
TGCGCCAGCAGCCAAGAAGGGGGCCTTAGCAATCAGCCCCAGCATTTT | CASSQEGGLSNQPQHF | TRBD1 | TRBJ1-5 | TRBV4-1 | -
TGTGCCAGCAGTCCCAACTACGAGCAGTACTTC | CASSPNYEQYF | - | TRBJ2-7 | TRBV25-1 | few
TGTGCCAGCAGCCCCTGGAAACAGAGCAGCACAGATACGCAGTATTTT | CASSPWKQSSTDTQYF | - | TRBJ2-3 | TRBV7-9 | -
TGTGCCAGCAGCTTAGCGGACAGGGGTTTCTCCTACGAGCAGTACTTC | CASSLADRGFSYEQYF | TRBD1 | TRBJ2-7 | TRBV7-8 | -
TGTGCCAGCACTCCCGGGACTAGCGGGAGGAATGAGCAGTTCTTC | CASTPGTSGRNEQFF | TRBD2 | TRBJ2-1 | TRBV6-1 | few